Listed below are T cell receptor beta chains from one sample, sequenced in a study of T cell repertoires in cytomegalovirus infection. One entry per CDR3 protein results from TCRdb running MiXCR on the reads. The data hold approximately 250,000 distinct CDR3 sequences, with about 12% observed a single time. The sample comprised PBMCs. All receptors derive from a human donor in good health (CMV status not recorded). Some clones in this sample may be carry-over from other donors' samples. Each CDR3 is given with its conserved first and last residue. Fields, in order: CDR3 protein, CDR3 DNA, V gene, clone size, D gene, J gene. D genes are given only for firm matches. Part of the rows lack a size; the others show once, few, many or a class for expanded clones.

CDR3aa: CAMGNTGTCGELFF
CDR3nt: TGTGCCATGGGGAATACAGGGACCTGCGGGGAGCTGTTTTTT
v_gene: TRBV27
abundance: many
d_gene: NA
j_gene: TRBJ2-2

CDR3aa: CAGAQEIGYEQYF
CDR3nt: TGTGCCGGGGCCCAGGAGATAGGCTACGAGCAGTACTTC
v_gene: TRBV6-1
abundance: many
d_gene: NA
j_gene: TRBJ2-7

CDR3aa: CASSQGNEQFF
CDR3nt: TGCGCCAGCAGCCAGGGTAATGAGCAGTTCTTC
v_gene: TRBV4-1
abundance: few
d_gene: NA
j_gene: TRBJ2-1

CDR3aa: CASSYTSGGGEQYF
CDR3nt: TGTGCCAGCAGTTATACTAGCGGGGGTGGCGAGCAGTACTTC
v_gene: TRBV7-2
abundance: many
d_gene: TRBD2
j_gene: TRBJ2-7

CDR3aa: CASSLDRGMNTEAFF
CDR3nt: TGTGCCAGCAGCTTAGACAGGGGAATGAACACTGAAGCTTTCTTT
v_gene: TRBV7-8
abundance: many
d_gene: TRBD1
j_gene: TRBJ1-1

CDR3aa: CASSPAAQGQLFF
CDR3nt: TGTGCCAGCAGCCCAGCCGCCCAGGGCCAACTGTTTTTT
v_gene: TRBV7-9
abundance: NA
d_gene: NA
j_gene: TRBJ1-4

CDR3aa: CATSTGIQSYEQYF
CDR3nt: TGTGCCACCTCTACAGGGATACAGTCCTACGAGCAGTACTTC
v_gene: TRBV19
abundance: few
d_gene: NA
j_gene: TRBJ2-7

CDR3aa: CASWAGGGNIQYF
CDR3nt: TGTGCCAGCTGGGCAGGGGGGGGAAACATTCAGTACTTC
v_gene: TRBV28
abundance: many
d_gene: NA
j_gene: TRBJ2-4

CDR3aa: CASSLDSASDTEAFF
CDR3nt: TGCGCCAGCAGCTTGGATTCCGCCAGTGACACTGAAGCTTTCTTT
v_gene: TRBV5-1
abundance: NA
d_gene: NA
j_gene: TRBJ1-1

CDR3aa: CASSLSAAETQYF
CDR3nt: TGTGCCAGCAGCTTATCAGCGGCCGAGACCCAGTACTTC
v_gene: TRBV7-6
abundance: many
d_gene: NA
j_gene: TRBJ2-5

CDR3aa: CASSLFGGRGTYEQYF
CDR3nt: TGTGCCAGCAGCCTATTCGGGGGTAGGGGGACCTACGAGCAGTACTTC
v_gene: TRBV7-2
abundance: many
d_gene: NA
j_gene: TRBJ2-7

CDR3aa: CAITVYEGDTQYF
CDR3nt: TGTGCCATCACCGTATACGAGGGAGATACGCAGTATTTT
v_gene: TRBV10-3
abundance: few
d_gene: NA
j_gene: TRBJ2-3

CDR3aa: CSVLPTGANEQFF
CDR3nt: TGCAGCGTCCTCCCTACAGGAGCTAATGAGCAGTTCTTC
v_gene: TRBV29-1
abundance: NA
d_gene: NA
j_gene: TRBJ2-1

CDR3aa: CASSSFSASYEQYF
CDR3nt: TGTGCCAGCAGCTCGTTCTCAGCATCCTACGAGCAGTACTTC
v_gene: TRBV7-9
abundance: NA
d_gene: NA
j_gene: TRBJ2-7

CDR3aa: CASSLDATPSYEQYF
CDR3nt: TGTGCCAGCAGCTTAGATGCGACACCTTCCTACGAGCAGTACTTC
v_gene: TRBV7-2
abundance: many
d_gene: NA
j_gene: TRBJ2-7

CDR3aa: CASTRDSVNTEAFF
CDR3nt: TGCGCCAGCACCCGGGACAGCGTGAACACTGAAGCTTTCTTT
v_gene: TRBV5-1
abundance: NA
d_gene: TRBD1
j_gene: TRBJ1-1

CDR3aa: CASTVSGRAETQYF
CDR3nt: TGTGCCAGCACAGTTAGCGGGAGAGCAGAGACCCAGTACTTC
v_gene: TRBV18
abundance: NA
d_gene: TRBD2
j_gene: TRBJ2-5

CDR3aa: CASSYETGSGPQHF
CDR3nt: TGTGCCAGCAGTTACGAGACAGGATCCGGGCCCCAGCATTTT
v_gene: TRBV6-5
abundance: NA
d_gene: NA
j_gene: TRBJ1-5

CDR3aa: CASNTGFVQYF
CDR3nt: TGTGCCAGCAACACAGGGTTCGTGCAGTACTTC
v_gene: TRBV2
abundance: many
d_gene: NA
j_gene: TRBJ2-7

CDR3aa: CASSHAGPGTTDTQYF
CDR3nt: TGTGCCAGCAGCCACGCGGGTCCTGGGACGACAGATACGCAGTATTTT
v_gene: TRBV4-2
abundance: many
d_gene: NA
j_gene: TRBJ2-3

CDR3aa: CASSPFTGNYGYTF
CDR3nt: TGTGCCAGCAGTCCCTTTACAGGGAACTATGGCTACACCTTC
v_gene: TRBV27
abundance: many
d_gene: NA
j_gene: TRBJ1-2

CDR3aa: CASNPSSPRAGNTIYF
CDR3nt: TGTGCCAGCAATCCCTCTAGCCCCAGAGCTGGAAACACCATATATTTT
v_gene: TRBV7-2
abundance: many
d_gene: NA
j_gene: TRBJ1-3

CDR3aa: CASSLTKSDEQYF
CDR3nt: TGTGCCAGCAGCTTAACGAAATCCGACGAGCAGTACTTC
v_gene: TRBV7-3
abundance: many
d_gene: NA
j_gene: TRBJ2-7

CDR3aa: CASTYGGGSGTNSPLHF
CDR3nt: TGTGCCAGCACCTACGGAGGAGGGTCAGGAACTAATTCACCCCTCCACTTT
v_gene: TRBV7-2
abundance: many
d_gene: NA
j_gene: TRBJ1-6

CDR3aa: CASSLAWTSGGTGELFF
CDR3nt: TGTGCCAGCAGCTTAGCTTGGACTAGCGGGGGCACCGGGGAGCTGTTTTTT
v_gene: TRBV7-2
abundance: many
d_gene: TRBD2
j_gene: TRBJ2-2